This record looks at one T cell receptor (beta chain) sequence and its context. It has no known antigen specificity. Base qualities are missing; no much larger clone stands one base away. Preparation of the library involved the immunoSEQ multiplex PCR assay. For most patients, genomic DNA was subjected to high-throughput TCR-beta CDR3 sequencing by Adaptive Biotechnologies. Per the source publication's procedure: Adaptive's ImmunoSEQ software supplied the TCR sequencing data for around 19 patients, while MiXCR and VDJtools were used to process a few other patients. CDR3 nucleotide sequences shared by donor and recipient were removed because the origin of these sequences could not be assigned. Alloreactive clones required at least 2-fold expansion over unstimulated cells and minimum CFSE-low frequency of 0.002% (template counts) or 0.001% (read counts). Clones detected in sequenced pre-transplant spleen, lymph node, or MLR CFSE-low populations of the donor or recipient were defined as mappable. Cumulative frequency of alloreactive clones was calculated as a percentage of all sequences weighted by copy number. TCRdb obtained this table from immuneACCESS and retained in-frame rearrangements with V and J assigned. These tables miss some clones; where compared with another copy, unresolved V genes account for less than half of the shortfall, and the remainder is unexplained. For V, J and clone size, that table is used; D and trimming come from the DNA. Here the sample has roughly 70,000 clones; roughly 90% occur a single time. Less than 8% of the sample belongs to the ten largest clones.

Looking up the germline V gene yields CDR1 SGHRS and CDR2 YFSETQ. From cysteine to phenylalanine, the CDR3 is 17 amino acids long. Only the CDR3 part of the read is kept: 51 bases, read in frame from the first base. Trimming takes 4 bases off V and 5 bases off J; junction bases not matched to a gene: 16. After transplant, bone marrow was aspirated from the posterior iliac crest or from another site chosen by the physician. This sample is part of a study of graft-versus-host responses after intestinal transplantation listed by TCRdb under 2021. Regarding the study in general: Recipients received multivisceral, liver-intestinal, or isolated intestinal transplants. All recipients received anti-thymocyte globulin induction followed by maintenance tacrolimus and steroids for roughly 3 years. After intestinal transplantation, graft-versus-host and host-versus-graft alloreactive T cell clones were followed in the graft, circulation and bone marrow using bulk TCR-beta CDR3 sequencing. Alloreactive clones were identified by sequencing pre-transplant mixed lymphocyte reaction products and comparing them with unstimulated pre-transplant donor and recipient T cells. A cohort of 24 intestinal transplant recipients, including one retransplant, was enrolled, and a few patients lacking pretransplant specimens were excluded. A peak of at least 4% donor T cells among recipient peripheral blood mononuclear cells was the definition used for donor T cell macrochimerism. Rather than going through the commercial service, samples from three later patients were sequenced in-house on an Illumina MiSeq and processed with MiXCR. Broad study findings and their caveats: The conclusions were limited by the relatively low number and heterogeneity of the intestinal transplant patients. GvH clones turned up in recipient bone marrow, with some appearing earlier in ileal mucosa or blood, a pattern consistent with an intestinal mucosal origin. Early after transplant, peak levels of circulating GvH clones were found to be associated with declines in HvG clones. In patients with donor T cell macrochimerism, the allografts had high GvH to HvG T cell clonal ratios.

The receptor's source is a human patient who received an intestinal transplant, so some T cells may come from the graft donor. The source was bone marrow, collected 734 days after intestinal transplantation. In this chain, TRBV5-1 is recombined with TRBJ2-5, with TRBD2 identical over 8 junction bases. The bases read TGCGCCAGCAGCCCCCTCACGGGGGGGCCTACTGGGGAGACCCAGTACTTC. It translates to CASSPLTGGPTGETQYF.